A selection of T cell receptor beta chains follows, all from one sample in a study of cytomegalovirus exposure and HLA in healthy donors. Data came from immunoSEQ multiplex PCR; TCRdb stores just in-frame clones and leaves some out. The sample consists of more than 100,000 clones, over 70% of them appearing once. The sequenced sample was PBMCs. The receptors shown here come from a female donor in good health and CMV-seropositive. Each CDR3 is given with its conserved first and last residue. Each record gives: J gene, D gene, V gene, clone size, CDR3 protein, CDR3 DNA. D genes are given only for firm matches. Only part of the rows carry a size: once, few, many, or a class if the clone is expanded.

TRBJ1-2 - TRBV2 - CASSESRSVGYTF TGTGCCAGCAGTGAGTCACGGTCGGTCGGCTACACCTTC
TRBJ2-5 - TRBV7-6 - CASSPPGKETQYF TGTGCCAGCAGCCCCCCGGGGAAGGAGACCCAGTACTTC
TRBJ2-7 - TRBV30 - CAWRVQGNGRDEQYF TGTGCCTGGAGGGTACAGGGAAATGGCCGGGACGAGCAGTACTTC
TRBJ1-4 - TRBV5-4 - CASSFPGTNEKLFF TGTGCCAGCAGCTTCCCAGGGACTAATGAAAAACTGTTTTTT
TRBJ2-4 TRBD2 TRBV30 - CAWGRTSGENIQYF TGTGCCTGGGGCCGGACTAGCGGGGAAAACATTCAGTACTTC
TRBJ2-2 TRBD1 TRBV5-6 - CASSLWGTGGSGELFF TGTGCCAGCAGCTTGTGGGGGACAGGGGGTTCCGGGGAGCTGTTTTTT
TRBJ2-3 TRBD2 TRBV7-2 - CASSYTSGGAGDTQYF TGTGCCAGCAGCTACACTAGCGGGGGGGCCGGGGATACGCAGTATTTT
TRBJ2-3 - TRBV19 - CASSITRGGAMPDTQYF TGTGCCAGTAGTATCACCCGAGGGGGGGCGATGCCAGATACGCAGTATTTT
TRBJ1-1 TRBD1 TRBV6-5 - CASSSTTGRNTEAFF TGTGCCAGCAGTTCTACGACAGGGAGGAACACTGAAGCTTTCTTT
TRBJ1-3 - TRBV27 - CASSLRGSGNTIYF TGTGCCAGCAGTTTGCGGGGGTCTGGAAACACCATATATTTT
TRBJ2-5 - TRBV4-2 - CASSQGRGGHETQYF TGTGCCAGCAGCCAAGGGCGCGGGGGCCATGAGACCCAGTACTTC
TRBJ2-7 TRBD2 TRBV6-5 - CASSYQLAGDSYEQYF TGTGCCAGCAGTTACCAACTAGCGGGGGACTCCTACGAGCAGTACTTC
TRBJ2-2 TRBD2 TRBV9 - CASSIRTSGGLNTGELFF TGTGCCAGCAGCATACGGACTAGCGGGGGCCTAAACACCGGGGAGCTGTTTTTT
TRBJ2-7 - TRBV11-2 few CASSLEDGVYEQYF TGTGCCAGCAGCTTGGAGGACGGAGTATACGAGCAGTACTTC
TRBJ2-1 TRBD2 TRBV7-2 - CASSRGLAGAGNEQFF TGTGCCAGCAGCCGCGGACTAGCGGGGGCCGGAAATGAGCAGTTCTTC
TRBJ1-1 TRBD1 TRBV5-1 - CASSLGGTGSEAFF TGCGCCAGCAGCTTGGGAGGGACAGGCAGTGAAGCTTTCTTT
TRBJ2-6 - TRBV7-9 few CASSFGQPGANVLTF TGTGCCAGCAGCTTTGGACAGCCTGGGGCCAACGTCCTGACTTTC
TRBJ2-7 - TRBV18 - CASSRDNLDEQYF TGTGCCAGCTCACGGGACAATCTGGACGAGCAGTACTTC
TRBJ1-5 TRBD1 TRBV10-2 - CASREGTGHQPQHF TGCGCCAGCAGGGAAGGGACAGGGCATCAGCCCCAGCATTTT
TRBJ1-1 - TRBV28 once CASSFGSNTEAFF TGTGCCAGCAGTTTCGGTTCAAACACTGAAGCTTTCTTT
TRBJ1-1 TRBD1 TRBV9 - CASSALGQGSTEAFF TGTGCCAGCAGCGCCCTGGGACAGGGGAGCACTGAAGCTTTCTTT
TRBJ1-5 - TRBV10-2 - CASSPGGNQPQHF TGCGCCAGCAGTCCTGGGGGGAATCAGCCCCAGCATTTT
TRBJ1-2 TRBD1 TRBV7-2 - CASSLDGTGYGYTF TGTGCCAGCAGCTTAGACGGGACAGGGTATGGCTACACCTTC
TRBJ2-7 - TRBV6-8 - CASRQGKYF TGTGCCAGCAGACAGGGAAAGTACTTC
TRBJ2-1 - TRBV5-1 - CASSLASLNEQFF TGCGCCAGCAGCTTGGCGTCTCTCAATGAGCAGTTCTTC
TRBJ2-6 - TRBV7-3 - CASSLTGVSGANVLTF TGTGCCAGCAGCTTAACAGGGGTCTCTGGGGCCAACGTCCTGACTTTC
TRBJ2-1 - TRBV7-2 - CASSLAGFDEQFF TGTGCCAGCAGCTTAGCCGGGTTTGATGAGCAGTTCTTC
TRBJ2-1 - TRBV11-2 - CASSQALVKTYNEQFF TGTGCCAGCAGCCAGGCCCTCGTAAAAACCTACAATGAGCAGTTCTTC
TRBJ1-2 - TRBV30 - CAWSDSGRSYGYTF TGTGCCTGGAGTGATTCGGGGAGAAGCTATGGCTACACCTTC
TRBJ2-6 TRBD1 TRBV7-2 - CASSSRKQGAGANVLTF TGTGCCAGCAGCTCAAGGAAACAGGGGGCTGGGGCCAACGTCCTGACTTTC
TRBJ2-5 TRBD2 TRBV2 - CASSSPSGGAVVAQYF TGTGCCAGCAGTTCTCCTAGCGGGGGGGCCGTCGTGGCCCAGTACTTC
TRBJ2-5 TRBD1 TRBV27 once CASSSRGQGETQYF TGTGCCAGCAGTTCTAGGGGGCAGGGAGAGACCCAGTACTTC
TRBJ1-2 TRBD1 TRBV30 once CAWGQGSGYTF TGTGCCTGGGGACAGGGGTCCGGCTACACCTTC
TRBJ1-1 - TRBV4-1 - CASSQVARVPLLNTEAFF TGCGCCAGCAGCCAAGTAGCCAGGGTTCCACTTTTGAACACTGAAGCTTTCTTT
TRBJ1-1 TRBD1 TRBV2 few CASSGGVPPGGEAFF TGTGCCAGCAGTGGCGGTGTACCACCAGGGGGTGAAGCTTTCTTT
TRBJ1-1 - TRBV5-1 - CASSLLQGMGNTEAFF TGCGCCAGCAGCTTGCTTCAGGGAATGGGGAACACTGAAGCTTTCTTT
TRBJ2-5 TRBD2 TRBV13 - CASSRTSGGTQETQYF TGTGCCAGCAGCAGGACTAGCGGGGGGACCCAAGAGACCCAGTACTTC
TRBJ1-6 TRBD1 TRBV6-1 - CASSPDRGRNSPLHF TGTGCCAGCAGTCCGGACAGGGGGCGGAATTCACCCCTCCACTTT
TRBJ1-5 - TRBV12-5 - CARWELGQPQHF TGTGCTAGATGGGAACTAGGTCAGCCCCAGCATTTT
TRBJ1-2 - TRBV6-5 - CASTGSRIPFGYTF TGTGCCAGCACCGGAAGCAGGATACCCTTTGGCTACACCTTC
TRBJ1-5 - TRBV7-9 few CASSQTGISNQPQHF TGTGCCAGCAGCCAGACAGGCATTAGCAATCAGCCCCAGCATTTT
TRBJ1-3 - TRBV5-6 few CASSGERLAFAGNTIYF TGTGCCAGCAGCGGAGAAAGGTTGGCTTTTGCTGGAAACACCATATATTTT
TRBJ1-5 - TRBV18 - CASSPQRTTSNQPQHF TGTGCCAGCTCACCACAAAGGACAACTAGCAATCAGCCCCAGCATTTT
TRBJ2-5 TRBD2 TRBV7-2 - CASSLGTSQETQYF TGTGCCAGCAGCCTAGGGACTAGCCAAGAGACCCAGTACTTC
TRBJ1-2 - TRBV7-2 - CASSLAEGARGYTF TGTGCCAGCAGCTTAGCCGAGGGTGCGAGGGGCTACACCTTC